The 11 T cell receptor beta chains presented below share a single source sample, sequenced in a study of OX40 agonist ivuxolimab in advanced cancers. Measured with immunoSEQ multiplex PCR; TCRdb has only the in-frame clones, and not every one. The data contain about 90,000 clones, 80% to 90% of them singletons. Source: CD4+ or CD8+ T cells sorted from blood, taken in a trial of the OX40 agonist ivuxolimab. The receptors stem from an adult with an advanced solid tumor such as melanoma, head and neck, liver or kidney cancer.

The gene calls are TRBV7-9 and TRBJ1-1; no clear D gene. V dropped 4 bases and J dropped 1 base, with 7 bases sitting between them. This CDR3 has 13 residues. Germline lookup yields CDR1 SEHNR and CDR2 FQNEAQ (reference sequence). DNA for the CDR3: TGTGCCAGCAGCTCAACAGAGAACACTGAAGCTTTCTTT. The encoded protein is CASSSTENTEAFF.

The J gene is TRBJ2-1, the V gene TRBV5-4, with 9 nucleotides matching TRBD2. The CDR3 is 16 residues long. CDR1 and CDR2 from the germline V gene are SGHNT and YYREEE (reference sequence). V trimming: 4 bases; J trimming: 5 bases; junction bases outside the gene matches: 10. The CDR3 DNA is TGTGCCAGCAGCGCCGCCGGGACTAGCACCAACAATGAGCAGTTCTTC. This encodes CASSAAGTSTNNEQFF.

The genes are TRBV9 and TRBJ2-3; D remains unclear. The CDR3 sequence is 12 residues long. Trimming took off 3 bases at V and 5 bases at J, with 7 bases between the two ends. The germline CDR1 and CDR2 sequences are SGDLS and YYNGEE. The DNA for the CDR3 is TGTGCCAGCAGCGCCCGGTTAGATACGCAGTATTTT. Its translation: CASSARLDTQYF.

The CDR3 region has the DNA TGTGCAAGTCGCTGTATGCCTGGGGGCGAGCAGTACTTC. Translating gives CASRCMPGGEQYF. The chain employs TRBV12-2 and TRBJ2-7. TRBV12-2 is termed a pseudogene. The CDR3 loop spans 13 amino acids.

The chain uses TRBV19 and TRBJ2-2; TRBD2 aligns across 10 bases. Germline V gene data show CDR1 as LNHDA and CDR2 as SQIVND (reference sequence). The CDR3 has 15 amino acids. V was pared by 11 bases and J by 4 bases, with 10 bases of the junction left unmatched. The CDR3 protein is CAGGLAGALTGELFF. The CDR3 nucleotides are TGTGCCGGCGGTCTAGCGGGAGCCCTCACCGGGGAGCTGTTTTTT.

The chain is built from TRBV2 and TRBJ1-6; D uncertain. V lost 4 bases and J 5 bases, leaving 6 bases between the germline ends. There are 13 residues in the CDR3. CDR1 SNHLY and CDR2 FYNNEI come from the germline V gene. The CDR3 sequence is CASSVQNNSPLHF. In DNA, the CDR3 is TGTGCCAGCAGTGTACAGAATAATTCACCCCTCCACTTT.

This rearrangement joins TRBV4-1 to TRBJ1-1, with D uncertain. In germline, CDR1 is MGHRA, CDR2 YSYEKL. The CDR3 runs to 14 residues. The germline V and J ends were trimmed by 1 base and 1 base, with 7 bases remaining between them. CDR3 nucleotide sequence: TGCGCCAGCAGCCAAGGGGTCCCGAACACTGAAGCTTTCTTT. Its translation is CASSQGVPNTEAFF.

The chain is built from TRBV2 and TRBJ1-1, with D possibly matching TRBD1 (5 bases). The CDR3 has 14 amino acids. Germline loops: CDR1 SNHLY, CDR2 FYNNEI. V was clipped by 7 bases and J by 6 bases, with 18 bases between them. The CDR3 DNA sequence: TGTGCCAGCAATTGGGACCAAGCTATGCCTGAAGCTTTCTTT. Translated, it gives CASNWDQAMPEAFF.

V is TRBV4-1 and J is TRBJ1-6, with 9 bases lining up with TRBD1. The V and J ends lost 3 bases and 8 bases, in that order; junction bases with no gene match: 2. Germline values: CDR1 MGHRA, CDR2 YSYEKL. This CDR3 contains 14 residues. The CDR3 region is CASSQGTGHSPLHF. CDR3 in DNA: TGCGCCAGCAGCCAGGGGACAGGGCATTCACCCCTCCACTTT.

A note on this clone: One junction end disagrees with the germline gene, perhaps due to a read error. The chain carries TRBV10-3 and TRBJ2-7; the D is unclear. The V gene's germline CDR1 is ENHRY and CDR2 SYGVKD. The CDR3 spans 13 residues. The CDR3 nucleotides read TGTGCCAGCAGTTACTCGGGCGGCTACGAGCAGTACTTC. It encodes CASSYSGGYEQYF.

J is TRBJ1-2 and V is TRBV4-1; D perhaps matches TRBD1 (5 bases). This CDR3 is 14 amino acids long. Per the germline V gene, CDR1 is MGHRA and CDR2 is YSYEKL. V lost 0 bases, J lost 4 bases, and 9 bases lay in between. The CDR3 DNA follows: TGCGCCAGCAGCCAAGATCGGGACGGCTATGGCTACACCTTC. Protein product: CASSQDRDGYGYTF.